The TCR beta chain under discussion was sequenced for a study of radiotherapy plus CTLA-4 blockade in lung cancer. General study findings and limits: Reports state that early shifts in blood T cell clones, with interferon-beta, best predicted response.

Details on this clone: As yet, its antigen is unknown.

Sequencing used immunoSEQ multiplex PCR; TCRdb keeps in-frame clones, though not all of them. The sample has 55,000 to 75,000 clones; 65% to 85% are singletons. CDR1 is MNHEY and CDR2 is SVGAGI in the germline V gene. V shed 6 bases, J shed 1 base, and the junction held 5 bases outside the gene matches. CDR3 length: 15 residues. This clonotype was obtained from a human donor with non-small cell lung cancer whose response to radiotherapy plus ipilimumab could not be evaluated. Some clones in this sample may be carry-over from other donors' samples. This chain links TRBV6-5 with TRBJ1-1; 10 positions match TRBD1. The material was peripheral blood, obtained from a patient treated with radiotherapy plus ipilimumab. CDR3 in amino acids: CASSPTGGANTEAFF. DNA of the CDR3: TGTGCCAGCAGCCCGACAGGGGGCGCGAACACTGAAGCTTTCTTT.